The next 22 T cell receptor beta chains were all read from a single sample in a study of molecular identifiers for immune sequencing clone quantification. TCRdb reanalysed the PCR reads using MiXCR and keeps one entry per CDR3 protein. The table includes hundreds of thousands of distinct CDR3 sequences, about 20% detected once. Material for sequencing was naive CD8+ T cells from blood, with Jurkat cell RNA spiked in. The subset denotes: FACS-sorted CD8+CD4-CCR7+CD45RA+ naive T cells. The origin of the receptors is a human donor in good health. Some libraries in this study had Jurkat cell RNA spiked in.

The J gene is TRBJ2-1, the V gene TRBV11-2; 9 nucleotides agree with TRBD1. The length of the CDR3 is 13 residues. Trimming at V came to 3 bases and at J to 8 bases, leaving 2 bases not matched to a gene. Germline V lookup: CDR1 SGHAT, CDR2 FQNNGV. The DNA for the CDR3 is TGTGCCAGCAGCTTTAGGGACAGGGATGAGCAGTTCTTC. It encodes CASSFRDRDEQFF.

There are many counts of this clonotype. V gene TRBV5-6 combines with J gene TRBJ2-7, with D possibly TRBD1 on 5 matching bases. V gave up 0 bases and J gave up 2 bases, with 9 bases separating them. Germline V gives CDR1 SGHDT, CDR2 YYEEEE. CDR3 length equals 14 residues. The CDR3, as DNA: TGTGCCAGCAGCTTGGTACAGGCGGCCTACGAGCAGTACTTC. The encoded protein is CASSLVQAAYEQYF.

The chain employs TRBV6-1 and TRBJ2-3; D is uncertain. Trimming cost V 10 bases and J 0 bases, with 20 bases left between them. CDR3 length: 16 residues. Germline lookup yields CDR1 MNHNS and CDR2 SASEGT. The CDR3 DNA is TGTGCCACGGTCCGAGTAATACAATCTAGCACAGATACGCAGTATTTT. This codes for CATVRVIQSSTDTQYF.

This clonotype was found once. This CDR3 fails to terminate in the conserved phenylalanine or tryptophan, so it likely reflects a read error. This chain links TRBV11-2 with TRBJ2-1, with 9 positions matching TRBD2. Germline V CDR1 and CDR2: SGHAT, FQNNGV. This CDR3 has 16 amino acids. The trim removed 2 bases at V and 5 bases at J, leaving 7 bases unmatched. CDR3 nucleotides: TGTGCCAGCAGCTTACTAGCGGGGTTTTCGGACAATGAGCAGTTCTCC. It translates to CASSLLAGFSDNEQFS.

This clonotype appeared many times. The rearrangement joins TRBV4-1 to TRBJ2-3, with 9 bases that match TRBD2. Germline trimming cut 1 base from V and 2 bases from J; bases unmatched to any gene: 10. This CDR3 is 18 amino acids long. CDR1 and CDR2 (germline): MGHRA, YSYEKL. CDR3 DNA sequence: TGCGCCAGCAGCCAAGTCCCTCTAGCGGGGATAGACACAGATACGCAGTATTTT. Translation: CASSQVPLAGIDTDTQYF.

DNA of the CDR3: TGTGCCAGCGGCCAAGATCTAGAGTATAATGAGCAGTTCTTC. It yields the protein CASGQDLEYNEQFF. The chain recombines TRBV3-2 with TRBJ2-1. TRBV3-2 is a pseudogene segment. The CDR3 is 14 amino acids.

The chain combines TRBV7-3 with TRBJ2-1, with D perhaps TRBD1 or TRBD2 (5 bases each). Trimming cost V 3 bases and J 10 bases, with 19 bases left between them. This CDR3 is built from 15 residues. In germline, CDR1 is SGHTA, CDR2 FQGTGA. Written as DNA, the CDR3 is TGTGCCAGCAGCTTTCAAGGAAACGGGGCCAACGAGCAGTTCTTC. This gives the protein CASSFQGNGANEQFF.

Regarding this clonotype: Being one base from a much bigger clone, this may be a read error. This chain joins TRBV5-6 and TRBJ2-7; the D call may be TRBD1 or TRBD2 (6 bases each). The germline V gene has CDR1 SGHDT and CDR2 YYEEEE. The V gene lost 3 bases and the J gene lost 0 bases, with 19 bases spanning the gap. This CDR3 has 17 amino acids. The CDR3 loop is CASSSDGRGLPSYEQYF. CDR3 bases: TGTGCCAGCAGCTCGGATGGACGGGGGCTCCCCTCCTACGAGCAGTACTTC.

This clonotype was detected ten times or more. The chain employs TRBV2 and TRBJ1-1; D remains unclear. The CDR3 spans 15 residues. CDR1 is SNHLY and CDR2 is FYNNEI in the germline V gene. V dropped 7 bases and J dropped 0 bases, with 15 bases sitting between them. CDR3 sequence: CASNNPTEMNTEAFF. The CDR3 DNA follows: TGTGCCAGCAACAACCCGACGGAGATGAACACTGAAGCTTTCTTT.

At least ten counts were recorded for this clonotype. The CDR3 DNA reads as TGTGCCAGCAGTGACCACTCCTACGAGCAGTACTTC. It translates to CASSDHSYEQYF. The J gene is TRBJ2-7, the V gene TRBV25-1; unclear D gene. The CDR3 sequence is 12 residues long. Trimming removed 3 bases at V and 0 bases at J, with 3 bases between. The germline V gene encodes CDR1 MGHDK and CDR2 SYGVNS.

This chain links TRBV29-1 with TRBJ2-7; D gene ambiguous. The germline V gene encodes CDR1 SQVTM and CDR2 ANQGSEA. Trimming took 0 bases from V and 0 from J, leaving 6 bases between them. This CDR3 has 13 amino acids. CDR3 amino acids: CSVEDGYSYEQYF. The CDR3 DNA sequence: TGCAGCGTTGAAGACGGTTACTCCTACGAGCAGTACTTC.

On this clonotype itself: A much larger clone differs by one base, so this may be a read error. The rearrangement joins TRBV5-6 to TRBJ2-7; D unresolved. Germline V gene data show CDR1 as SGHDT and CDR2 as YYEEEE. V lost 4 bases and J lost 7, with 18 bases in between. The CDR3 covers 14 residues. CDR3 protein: CASSPRRLYNEQYF. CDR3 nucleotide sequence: TGTGCCAGCAGCCCACGGCGACTCTACAATGAGCAGTACTTC. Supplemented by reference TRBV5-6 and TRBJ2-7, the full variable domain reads DAGVTQSPTHLIKTRGQQVTLRCSPKSGHDTVSWYQQALGQGPQFIFQYYEEEERQRGNFPDRFSGHQFPNYSSELNVNALLLGDSALYLCASSPRRLYNEQYFGPGTRLTVT.

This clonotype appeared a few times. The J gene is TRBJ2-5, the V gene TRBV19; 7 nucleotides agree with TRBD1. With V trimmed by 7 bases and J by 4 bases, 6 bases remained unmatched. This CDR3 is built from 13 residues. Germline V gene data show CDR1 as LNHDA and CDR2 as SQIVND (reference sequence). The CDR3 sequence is CASNTGAGETQYF. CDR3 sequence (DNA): TGTGCCAGTAACACAGGGGCGGGAGAGACCCAGTACTTC.

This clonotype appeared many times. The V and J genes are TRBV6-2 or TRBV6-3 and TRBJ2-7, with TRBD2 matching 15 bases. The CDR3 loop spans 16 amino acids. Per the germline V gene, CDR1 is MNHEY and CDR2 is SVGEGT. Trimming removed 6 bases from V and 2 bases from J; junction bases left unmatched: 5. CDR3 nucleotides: TGTGCCAGCAGCTATGGGACTAGCGGGGGGCCCTACGAGCAGTACTTC. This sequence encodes CASSYGTSGGPYEQYF.

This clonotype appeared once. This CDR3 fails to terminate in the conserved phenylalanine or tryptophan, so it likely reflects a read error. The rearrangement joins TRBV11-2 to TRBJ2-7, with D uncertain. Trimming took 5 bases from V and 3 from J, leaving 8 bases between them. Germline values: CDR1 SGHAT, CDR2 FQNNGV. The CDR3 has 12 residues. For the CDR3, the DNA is TGTGCCAGCAGCCAGCCAGGCTACGAGCAGTACCTC. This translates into CASSQPGYEQYL.

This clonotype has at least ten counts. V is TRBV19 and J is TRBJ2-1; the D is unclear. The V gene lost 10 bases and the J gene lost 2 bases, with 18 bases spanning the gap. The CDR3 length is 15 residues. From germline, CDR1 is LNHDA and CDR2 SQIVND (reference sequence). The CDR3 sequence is CATGLGGRAYNEQFF. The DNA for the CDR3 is TGTGCCACCGGCCTTGGCGGAAGAGCCTACAATGAGCAGTTCTTC.

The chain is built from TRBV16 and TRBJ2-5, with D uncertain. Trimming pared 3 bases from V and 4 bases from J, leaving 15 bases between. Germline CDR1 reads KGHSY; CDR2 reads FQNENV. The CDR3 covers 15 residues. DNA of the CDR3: TGTGCCAGCAGCCATGAAGGCAGGTTGGGAGAGACCCAGTACTTC. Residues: CASSHEGRLGETQYF.

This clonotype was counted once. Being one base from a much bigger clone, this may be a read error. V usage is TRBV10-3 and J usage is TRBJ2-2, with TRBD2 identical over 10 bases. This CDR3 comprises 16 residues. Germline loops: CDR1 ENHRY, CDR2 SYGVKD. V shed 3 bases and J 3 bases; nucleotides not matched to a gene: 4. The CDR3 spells CAISETSGIDTGELFF. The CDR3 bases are TGTGCCATCAGTGAAACTAGCGGGATTGACACCGGGGAGCTGTTTTTT.

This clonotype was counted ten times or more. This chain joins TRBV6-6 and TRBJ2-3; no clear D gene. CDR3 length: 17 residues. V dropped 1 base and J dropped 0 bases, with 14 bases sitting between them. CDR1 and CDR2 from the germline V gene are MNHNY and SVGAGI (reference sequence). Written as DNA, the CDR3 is TGTGCCAGCAGTTACTTTCTTGGCGGTACTAGCACAGATACGCAGTATTTT. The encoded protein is CASSYFLGGTSTDTQYF.

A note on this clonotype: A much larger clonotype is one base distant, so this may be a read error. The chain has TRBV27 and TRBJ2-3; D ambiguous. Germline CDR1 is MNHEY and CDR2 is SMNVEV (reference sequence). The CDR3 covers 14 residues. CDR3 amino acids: CASSKLSSTDTLYF. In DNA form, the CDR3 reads TGTGCCAGCTCGAAACTTTCCAGCACAGATACGCTGTATTTT.

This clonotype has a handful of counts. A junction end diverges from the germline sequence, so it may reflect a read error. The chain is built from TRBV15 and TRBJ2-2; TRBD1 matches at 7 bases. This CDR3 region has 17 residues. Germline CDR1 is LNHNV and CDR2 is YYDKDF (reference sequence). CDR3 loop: CATSRVGGTVNTGELSF. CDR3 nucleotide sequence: TGTGCCACCAGCAGAGTAGGTGGGACAGTTAACACCGGGGAGCTGTCTTTT.

In DNA, the CDR3 is TGTGCCAGCAACTTCTCGGGGGGAAACACCGGGGAGCTGTTTTTT. Translation gives CASNFSGGNTGELFF. The V gene is TRBV7-2, the J gene TRBJ2-2; TRBD2 matches 7 bases. Unmatched junction bases numbered 7, after V lost 7 bases and J lost 2 bases. The CDR3 runs 15 residues. The germline CDR1 and CDR2 sequences are SGHTA and FQGNSA.